Described below is a single T cell receptor (beta chain) sequence and its context. The antigen remains unidentified. This table comes from immunoSEQ multiplex PCR, and its TCRdb copy is limited to in-frame clones, with some not included. The sample includes fewer than 40,000 clones, about 85% of them seen just once. Germline CDR1 SGDLS, CDR2 YYNGEE. Trimming took 4 bases from V and 4 from J; bases not matched to a gene: 3. This CDR3 comprises 13 residues. The entry originates in a study of T cells in localized non-small cell lung cancer. Study-level findings and limits: Adjacent lung held a median 57 of the top 100 tumor clones. Heterogeneity stays possible, as sequencing covered only one tumor region.

The chain recombines TRBV9 with TRBJ2-3; TRBD2 matches 7 bases. The clonotype was recovered from a man aged 40 to 70 with stage III lung adenocarcinoma. Sequences were derived from peripheral blood mononuclear cells, sampled before any cancer treatment. The chain's CDR3 is CASSWEGPDTQYF. CDR3 bases: TGTGCCAGCAGCTGGGAGGGCCCAGATACGCAGTATTTT.